What follows describes a single T cell receptor (beta chain). The table lists this clonotype with many counts. The antigen it recognizes is unknown. Within one base of it there is no much larger clone, and no base qualities were kept. These data belong to a study of T cells in Graves' hyperthyroidism and ophthalmopathy (dated by TCRdb to between 2018 and 2021). Some background on the complete study: Peripheral blood samples were taken at the time of initial diagnosis, prior to any treatment. Following sampling, methimazole starting at 30 mg daily was given to hyperthyroidism patients, and high-dose intravenous methylprednisolone was given to ophthalmopathy patients. The paper describes TCR Vbeta CDR3 sequencing of 135 peripheral blood samples, made up of 43 ophthalmopathy patients, approximately 76 hyperthyroidism patients and some 17 progressor patients. In six Graves' hyperthyroidism patients, the study also compared T-cell repertoires from thyroid tissue with T-cell repertoires from blood. Prospective prediction of ophthalmopathy was tested in an independent validation cohort consisting of roughly 20 hyperthyroidism patients and about 17 patients who later progressed to ophthalmopathy. The 75 to 100 discovery patients were randomly split 7:3 into training and test sets. A discovery cohort of about a hundred patients, 43 with Graves' ophthalmopathy and roughly 59 with stable Graves' hyperthyroidism, was used to find distinguishing TCR V-J signatures.

The TCR beta CDR3 regions were amplified from RNA transcripts. The first round of RT-PCR for the TCR CDR3 was performed with the HTBI primer set and the Qiagen OneStep RT-PCR kit. The libraries were constructed in a second round of multiplex PCR and then size-selected and purified. Libraries were sequenced paired-end with 100 bp reads on an Illumina HiSeq2000. Turning to the authors' computational methods: SOAPnuke was used to process the raw data, removing reads that contained adapters or uncalled bases, had a mean Phred below 15, or lacked an exact match to the constant primer or identifier. High-quality paired reads were merged using COPE v1.2.5, and each unique nucleotide sequence was defined as a clonotype. MiTCR v1.1 was used to align the clonotypes against IMGT TRBV, TRBD and TRBJ reference segments. The analysis included only V-J combinations with a frequency above 0.0001, which together covered 99% to 99.2% of the repertoires. A TCS score was defined as the ratio of F50 (clonal expansion) to E x V (chaos), with BLOSUM62-based TCRdist applied between CDR3 peptides within each V-J. Welch's t-statistics and random forest reduced roughly 530 V-J features to 10 to 15, which were used in a naive Bayes classifier (R e1071). TCRdb took the public reads, trimmed them with fastp at Q25, ran MiXCR for clone calling and kept in-frame beta chains. Rows matching on CDR3 protein sequence are summarized as one entry with the most common DNA and genes. What appears here as the V and J calls and clone size reflects TCRdb's work, not the paper's. Across this sample there are 400,000 to 600,000 distinct CDR3 sequences, with around 20% seen only once. Around 27% of the sample is taken by the ten largest.

Stable Graves' hyperthyroidism was defined as no progression to ophthalmopathy during 18 months of follow-up. Hyperthyroidism patients were aged 18 to 65 years and newly diagnosed, with disease duration of less than 2 months. Patients with uncontrolled infections, other autoimmune diseases, pregnancy or lactation were excluded. Clinical symptoms, serum thyroxine and TRAb, thyroid ultrasound, and orbital computed tomography formed the basis for the diagnoses. PBMCs were separated from roughly 9.3 ml of fresh peripheral blood using Ficoll-Paque density gradient centrifugation. Total RNA was extracted with Trizol reagent, and quality was checked on an Agilent 2100 Bioanalyzer. What the work shows at the level of the full study, not this receptor alone: Most expanded thyroid clonotypes (frequency above 0.001) were also detected in blood, a finding suggesting that blood repertoires may reflect thyroid immune responses. In cross-validation, a model built on a 13 V-J signature told ophthalmopathy apart from stable hyperthyroidism with 87.88% sensitivity and approximately 81% specificity, and in testing the same model reached 80%/75%. No statistical method was used to set the sample size in advance, and investigators knew the group allocation. During validation, the model predicted progression to ophthalmopathy a median of around six months ahead of onset, with approximately 70% sensitivity and 72.22% specificity.

The receptor was derived from a man between 18 and 35 years old with Graves' hyperthyroidism. Sequences were obtained from blood.

The DNA is as follows: TGTGCCAGCTCCCTGGGGCAGCACAGACTTGGCTACACCTTC. This yields the protein CASSLGQHRLGYTF. The chain couples TRBV9 to TRBJ1-2; the best D guess is TRBD1, with 5 bases matching. CDR1 and CDR2 are read off the germline V gene as SGDLS and YYNGEE. The CDR3 runs 14 amino acids, cysteine and phenylalanine included. Of all the DNA, just the CDR3 is kept, 42 bases in frame from base 1. A distance of 20 bases separates the germline ends of V and J, which lose 7 bases and 7 bases respectively.